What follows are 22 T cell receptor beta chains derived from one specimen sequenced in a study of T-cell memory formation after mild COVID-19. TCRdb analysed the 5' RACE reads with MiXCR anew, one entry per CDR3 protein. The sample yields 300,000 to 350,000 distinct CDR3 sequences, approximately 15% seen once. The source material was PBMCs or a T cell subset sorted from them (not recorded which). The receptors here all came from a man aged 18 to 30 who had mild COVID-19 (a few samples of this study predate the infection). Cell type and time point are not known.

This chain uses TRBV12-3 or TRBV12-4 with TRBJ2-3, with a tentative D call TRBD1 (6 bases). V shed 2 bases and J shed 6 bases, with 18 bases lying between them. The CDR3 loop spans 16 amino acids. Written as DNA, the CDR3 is TGTGCCAGCAGTTTATATCTGGGAACAGGGACCGATACGCAGTATTTT. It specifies CASSLYLGTGTDTQYF.

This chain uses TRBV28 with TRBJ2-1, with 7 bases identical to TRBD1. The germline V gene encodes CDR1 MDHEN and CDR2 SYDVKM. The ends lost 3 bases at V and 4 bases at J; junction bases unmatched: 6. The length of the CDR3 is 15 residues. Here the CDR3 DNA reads TGTGCCAGCAGTTTGAAGGGGGCAGGATACAATGAGCAGTTCTTC. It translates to CASSLKGAGYNEQFF.

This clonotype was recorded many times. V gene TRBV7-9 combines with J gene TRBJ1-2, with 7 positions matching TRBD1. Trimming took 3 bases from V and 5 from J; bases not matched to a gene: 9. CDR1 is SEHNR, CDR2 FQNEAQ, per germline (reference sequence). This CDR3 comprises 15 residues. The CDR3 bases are TGTGCCAGCAGCTTTGGGAGAGGGGGCGCTTATGGCTACACCTTC. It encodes CASSFGRGGAYGYTF.

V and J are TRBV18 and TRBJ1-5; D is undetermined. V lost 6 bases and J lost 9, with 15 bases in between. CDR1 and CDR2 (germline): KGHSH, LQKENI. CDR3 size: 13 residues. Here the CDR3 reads CASSPDGIGPQHF. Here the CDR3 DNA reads TGTGCCAGCTCCCCTGATGGGATTGGGCCCCAGCATTTT. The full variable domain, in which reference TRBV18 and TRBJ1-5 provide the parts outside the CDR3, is NAGVMQNPRHLVRRRGQEARLRCSPMKGHSHVYWYRQLPEEGLKFMVYLQKENIIDESGMPKERFSAEFPKEGPSILRIQQVVRGDSAAYFCASSPDGIGPQHFGDGTRLSIL.

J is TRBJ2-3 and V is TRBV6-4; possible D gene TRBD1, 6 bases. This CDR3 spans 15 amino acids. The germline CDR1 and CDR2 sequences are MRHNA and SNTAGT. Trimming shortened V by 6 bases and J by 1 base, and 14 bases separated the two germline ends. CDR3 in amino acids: CASSDRRQGTDTQYF. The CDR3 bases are TGTGCCAGCAGCGATCGGAGACAGGGCACAGATACGCAGTATTTT.

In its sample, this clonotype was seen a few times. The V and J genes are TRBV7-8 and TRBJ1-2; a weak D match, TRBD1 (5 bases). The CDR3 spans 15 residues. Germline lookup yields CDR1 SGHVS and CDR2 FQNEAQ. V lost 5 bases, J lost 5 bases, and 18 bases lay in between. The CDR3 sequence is CASSLTTGAIYGYTF. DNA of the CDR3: TGTGCCAGCAGCCTGACAACCGGGGCTATTTATGGCTACACCTTC.

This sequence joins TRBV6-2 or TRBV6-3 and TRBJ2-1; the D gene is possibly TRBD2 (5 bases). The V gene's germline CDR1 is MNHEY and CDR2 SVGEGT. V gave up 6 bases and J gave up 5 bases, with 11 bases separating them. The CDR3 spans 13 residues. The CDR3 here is CASRPGYHNEQFF. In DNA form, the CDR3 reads TGTGCCAGCAGGCCGGGATATCACAATGAGCAGTTCTTC.

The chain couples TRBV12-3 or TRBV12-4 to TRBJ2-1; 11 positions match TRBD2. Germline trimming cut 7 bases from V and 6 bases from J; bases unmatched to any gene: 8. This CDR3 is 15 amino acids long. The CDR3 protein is CASTLGLAGGNEQFF. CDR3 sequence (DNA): TGTGCCAGCACCCTGGGGCTAGCGGGGGGCAATGAGCAGTTCTTC.

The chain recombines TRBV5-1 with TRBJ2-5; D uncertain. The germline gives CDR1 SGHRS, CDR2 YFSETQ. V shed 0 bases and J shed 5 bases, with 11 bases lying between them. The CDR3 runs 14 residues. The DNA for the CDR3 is TGCGCCAGCAGCTTGGAGCCGGCTGGGGAGACCCAGTACTTC. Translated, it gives CASSLEPAGETQYF.

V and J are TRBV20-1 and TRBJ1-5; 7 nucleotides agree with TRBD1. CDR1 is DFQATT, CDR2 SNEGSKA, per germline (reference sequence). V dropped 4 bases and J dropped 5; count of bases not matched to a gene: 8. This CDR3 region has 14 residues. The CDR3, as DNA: TGCAGTGCTATTCTCTCAGGGGGAGATCAGCCCCAGCATTTT. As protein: CSAILSGGDQPQHF.

CDR3 in DNA: TGTGCCAGCAGCTTGGGACTAGCGGTCGCAGATACGCAGTATTTT. Translated: CASSLGLAVADTQYF. The chain recombines TRBV7-2 with TRBJ2-3, with 11 bases matching TRBD2. V lost 3 bases and J lost 4; bases outside the gene matches: 3. CDR1 is SGHTA and CDR2 is FQGNSA in the germline V gene. CDR3 size: 15 residues.

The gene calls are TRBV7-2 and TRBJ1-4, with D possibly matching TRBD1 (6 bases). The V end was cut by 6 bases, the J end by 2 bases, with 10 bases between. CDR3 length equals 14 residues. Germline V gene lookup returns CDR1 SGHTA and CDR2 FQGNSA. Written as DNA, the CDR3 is TGTGCCAGCAGTTCCGACAGGACTAATGAAAAACTGTTTTTT. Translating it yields CASSSDRTNEKLFF. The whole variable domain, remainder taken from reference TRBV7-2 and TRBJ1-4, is GAGVSQSPSNKVTEKGKDVELRCDPISGHTALYWYRQSLGQGLEFLIYFQGNSAPDKSGLPSDRFSAERTGGSVSTLTIQRTQQEDSAVYLCASSSDRTNEKLFFGSGTQLSVL.

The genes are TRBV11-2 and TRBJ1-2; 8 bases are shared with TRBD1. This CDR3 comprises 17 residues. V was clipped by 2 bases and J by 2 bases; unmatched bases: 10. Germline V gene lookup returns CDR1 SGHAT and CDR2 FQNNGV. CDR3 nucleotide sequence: TGTGCCAGCAGCTTATTTTATTGGGCAGGGGGCAACTATGGCTACACCTTC. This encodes CASSLFYWAGGNYGYTF. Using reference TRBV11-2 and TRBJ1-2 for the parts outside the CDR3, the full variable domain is EAGVAQSPRYKIIEKRQSVAFWCNPISGHATLYWYQQILGQGPKLLIQFQNNGVVDDSQLPKDRFSAERLKGVDSTLKIQPAKLEDSAVYLCASSLFYWAGGNYGYTFGSGTRLTVV.

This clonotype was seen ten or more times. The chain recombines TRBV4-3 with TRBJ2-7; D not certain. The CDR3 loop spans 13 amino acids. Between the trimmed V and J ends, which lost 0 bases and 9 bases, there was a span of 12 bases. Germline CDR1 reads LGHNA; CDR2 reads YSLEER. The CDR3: CASSQEVAGRQYF. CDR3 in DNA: TGCGCCAGCAGCCAAGAGGTTGCAGGACGGCAGTACTTC.

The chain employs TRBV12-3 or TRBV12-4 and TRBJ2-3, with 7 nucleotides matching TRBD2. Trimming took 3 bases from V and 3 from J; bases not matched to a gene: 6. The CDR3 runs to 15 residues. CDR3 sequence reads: CASSFRRRGTDTQYF. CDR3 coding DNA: TGTGCCAGCAGTTTTCGCCGGCGGGGGACAGATACGCAGTATTTT.

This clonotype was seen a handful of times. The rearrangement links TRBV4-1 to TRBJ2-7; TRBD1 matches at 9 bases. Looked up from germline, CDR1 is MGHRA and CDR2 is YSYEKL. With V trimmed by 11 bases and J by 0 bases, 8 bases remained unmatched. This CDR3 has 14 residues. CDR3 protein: CAVRGQGGSYEQYV. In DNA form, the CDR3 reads TGCGCCGTTCGGGGACAGGGCGGCTCCTACGAGCAGTACGTC.

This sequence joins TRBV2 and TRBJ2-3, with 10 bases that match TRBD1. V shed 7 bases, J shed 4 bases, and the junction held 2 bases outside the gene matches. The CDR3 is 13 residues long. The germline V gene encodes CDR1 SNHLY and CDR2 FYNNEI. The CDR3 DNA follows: TGTGCCAGCAAGGACAGGGGGGCAGATACGCAGTATTTT. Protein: CASKDRGADTQYF.

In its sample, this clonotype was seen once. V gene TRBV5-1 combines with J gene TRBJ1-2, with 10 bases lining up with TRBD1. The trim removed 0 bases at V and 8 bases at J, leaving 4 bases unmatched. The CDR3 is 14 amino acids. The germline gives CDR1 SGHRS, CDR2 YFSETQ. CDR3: CASSLGQGASGYTF. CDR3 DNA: TGCGCCAGCAGCTTGGGACAGGGGGCGTCCGGCTACACCTTC.

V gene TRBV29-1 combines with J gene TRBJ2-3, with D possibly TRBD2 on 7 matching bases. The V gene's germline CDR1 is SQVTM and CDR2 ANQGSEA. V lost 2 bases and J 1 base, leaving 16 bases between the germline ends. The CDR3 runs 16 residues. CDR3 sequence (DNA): TGCAGCGTTGAAAGTGGCGGGGGCATCGGCACAGATACGCAGTATTTT. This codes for CSVESGGGIGTDTQYF.

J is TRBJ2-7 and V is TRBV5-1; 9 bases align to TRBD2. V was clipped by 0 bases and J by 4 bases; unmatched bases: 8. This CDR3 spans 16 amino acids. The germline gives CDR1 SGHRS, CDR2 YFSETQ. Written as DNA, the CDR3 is TGCGCCAGCAGCTTGGCTAGCGGGGCGTTGTCTTACGAGCAGTACTTC. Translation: CASSLASGALSYEQYF.

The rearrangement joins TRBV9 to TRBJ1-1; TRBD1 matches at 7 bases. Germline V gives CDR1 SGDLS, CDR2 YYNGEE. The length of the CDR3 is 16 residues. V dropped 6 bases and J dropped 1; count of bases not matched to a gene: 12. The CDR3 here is CASTLSDRPSNTEAFF. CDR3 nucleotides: TGTGCCAGCACCTTATCGGACAGGCCCTCGAACACTGAAGCTTTCTTT.

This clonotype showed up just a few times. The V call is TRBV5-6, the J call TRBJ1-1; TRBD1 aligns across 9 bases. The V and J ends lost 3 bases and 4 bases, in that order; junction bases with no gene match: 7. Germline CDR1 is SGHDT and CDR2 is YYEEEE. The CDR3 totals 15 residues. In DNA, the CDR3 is TGTGCCAGCAGCTCCCCGACAGGGGGGACCACTGAAGCTTTCTTT. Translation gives CASSSPTGGTTEAFF.